This TCR beta chain derives from a study of beta chain features in type 1 diabetes. Study at large: Taken together, all samples contributed 107,917,701 examined sorted cells. Study results and limitations: There were fewer insertions and more deletions at the VDJ junctions of type 1 diabetes patients. Sampled from patients, naive, central memory and Treg TCRB repertoires appeared more similar than those sampled from healthy donors. TCRB CDR3s were moderately but significantly shorter in Type 1 diabetes patients in all four CD4+ subsets.

The authors reverse transcribed all of the isolated RNA, so sequencing captured expressed TCRB transcripts. Libraries were prepared by immunoSEQ multiplex PCR; TCRdb keeps only in-frame clonotypes and omits some of them. Of 600,000 to 700,000 clones in the sample, around 12% were seen once. Based on CD45RO/CCR7/CD25/CD127/CD95/CD27, CD4+ regulatory, stem cell-like memory, naive and central memory cells were sorted. This clone occurred a few times. Its antigen is still unknown. Germline V gives CDR1 SGHRS, CDR2 YFSETQ. The CDR3 is 14 residues long. Trimming cost V 4 bases and J 2 bases, with 11 bases left between them.

The source of this sequence is a man aged 30 to 39 with type 1 diabetes. Material for sequencing was naive CD4+ T cells from blood. The chain links TRBV5-1 to TRBJ2-3; D tentatively fits TRBD1 or TRBD2 (6 bases each). In DNA form, the CDR3 reads TGCGCCAGCAGCCTCGGGGGCTTCACAGATACGCAGTATTTT. Amino acid sequence: CASSLGGFTDTQYF.